This TCR beta chain is drawn from a study of PD-L1 blockade in urothelial cancer. A spike-in of synthetic TCR analog templates was added to each PCR. Here immunoSEQ multiplex PCR was the method, and the copy in TCRdb shows in-frame clones only, minus some. The sample lists 58,000 or so clones; about 86% were seen once. Germline V lookup: CDR1 SQVTM, CDR2 ANQGSEA. This CDR3 spans 15 amino acids. V was cut by 4 bases and J by 5 bases, with 20 bases left in between. The time point was: pretreatment peripheral blood. The sequence was collected from an older man with urothelial cancer. The rearrangement uses TRBV29-1 and TRBJ2-5, with D possibly matching TRBD2 (7 bases). Sequencing used PBMCs, obtained around atezolizumab (anti-PD-L1) treatment. The CDR3 loop is CSVAGGTGGWETQYF. DNA of the CDR3: TGCAGCGTTGCGGGGGGCACGGGAGGATGGGAGACCCAGTACTTC.